The present T cell receptor beta chain was sequenced within a study of T cell changes during pregnancy in multiple sclerosis. Looked up from germline, CDR1 is LGHNA and CDR2 is YSLEER. The CDR3 length is 13 residues. V was trimmed by 0 bases and J by 7 bases, leaving 6 bases between them. Method: immunoSEQ multiplex PCR; TCRdb's copy keeps in-frame clones and lacks some. This table holds roughly 90,000 clones, approximately 90% found once. The TCR was taken from a female donor in good health, enrolled as a control in a pregnancy study. The V and J genes are TRBV4-3 and TRBJ2-2; D unclear. Material: peripheral blood, obtained in the first trimester of pregnancy. Written as DNA, the CDR3 is TGCGCCAGCAGCCAAGATAGCATCGGGGAGCTGTTTTTT. Translating it yields CASSQDSIGELFF.